The clone carrying this TCR beta chain was recorded many times. Its specificity is not known. Each single cDNA molecule received a unique molecular identifier. TCRdb re-derived calls from the 5' RACE reads in MiXCR, one entry per CDR3 protein. The sample lists 40,000 to 55,000 distinct CDR3 sequences, approximately 4% occurring once. This sample is part of a study of early T cells in non-severe SARS-CoV-2 infection. As for the study in general: Investigators sequenced bulk RNA drawn from unsorted whole blood, and chains remained unpaired.

The study's findings and limits: Lookups in VDJdb leaned toward anti-spike CD8 responses and missed private and CD4 specificities.

Trimming removed 3 bases from V and 2 bases from J, with 8 bases in between. Looked up from germline, CDR1 is SGHRS and CDR2 is YFSETQ. This CDR3 has 13 residues. Input material: whole blood. This chain connects TRBV5-1 to TRBJ1-2, with D uncertain. This TCR was sampled from an adult who was a healthcare worker with PCR-confirmed SARS-CoV-2 infection or an uninfected control (not recorded which). In DNA form, the CDR3 reads TGCGCCAGCAGCTCCCGGTCCAACTATGGCTACACCTTC. Its translation is CASSSRSNYGYTF.